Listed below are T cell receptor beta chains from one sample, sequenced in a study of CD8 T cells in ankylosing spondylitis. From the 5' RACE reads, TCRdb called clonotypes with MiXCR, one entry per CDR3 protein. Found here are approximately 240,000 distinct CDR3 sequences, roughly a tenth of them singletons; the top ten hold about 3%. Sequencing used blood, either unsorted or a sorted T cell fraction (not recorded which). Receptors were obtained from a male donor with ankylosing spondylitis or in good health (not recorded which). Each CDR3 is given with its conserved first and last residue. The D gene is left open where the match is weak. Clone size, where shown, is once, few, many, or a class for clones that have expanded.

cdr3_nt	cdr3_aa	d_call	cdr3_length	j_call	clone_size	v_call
TGTGCCAGCAGTTTTCGACTAGCCGGGGGTCCTAGCACAGATACGCAGTATTTT	CASSFRLAGGPSTDTQYF	TRBD2	18	TRBJ2-3	many	TRBV12-3/TRBV12-4
TGTGCCAGCAGCCAAGTTGACAGCTTTAATGAAAAACTGTTTTTT	CASSQVDSFNEKLFF	NA	15	TRBJ1-4	many	TRBV3-1
TGCAGTGCTAGAGATATCCGGCAGGGATCCCACGAGCAGTACTTC	CSARDIRQGSHEQYF	NA	15	TRBJ2-7	many	TRBV20-1
TGTGCCAGCAGCTCGGGACTAGCACCCAATGAGCAGTTCTTC	CASSSGLAPNEQFF	TRBD2	14	TRBJ2-1	many	TRBV5-6
TGTGCCAGCAGCGAACTAGGAGATACGCAGTATTTT	CASSELGDTQYF	NA	12	TRBJ2-3	NA	TRBV7-9
TGTGCCAGCAGCCCGTTTAATCCCGGGGGCCTCGCTAACTATGGCTACACCTTC	CASSPFNPGGLANYGYTF	NA	18	TRBJ1-2	few	TRBV4-2
TGCGCCAGCAGCCAAGATCGGGGGACCTCAACTAATGAAAAACTGTTTTTT	CASSQDRGTSTNEKLFF	NA	17	TRBJ1-4	many	TRBV4-1
TGTGCCAGTAGCTCCTCCGGGACCCTACCGGCGCAGCAGTACTTC	CASSSSGTLPAQQYF	NA	15	TRBJ2-7	many	TRBV19
TGCAGCGTTGGGGGGATCCGGGACAGGGGATGGACCGGGGAGCTGTTTTTT	CSVGGIRDRGWTGELFF	TRBD1	17	TRBJ2-2	many	TRBV29-1
TGCGCCAGCAGCTTGGGAATGGGTATCGGTGGCTACACCTTC	CASSLGMGIGGYTF	NA	14	TRBJ1-2	few	TRBV5-1
TGTGCCTGGGTTGGTACAGGGGGCGTTTCTTACGAGCAGTACTTC	CAWVGTGGVSYEQYF	TRBD1	15	TRBJ2-7	NA	TRBV30
TGTGCCAGCAGCTCCCGGACTAGCGGGGGGCCATGGGATACGCAGTATTTT	CASSSRTSGGPWDTQYF	TRBD2	17	TRBJ2-3	many	TRBV11-2
TGCAGTGCTAGCCCCGGGAGGACCGGGGAGCTGTTTTTT	CSASPGRTGELFF	TRBD2	13	TRBJ2-2	many	TRBV20-1
TGTGCCTGGAGTACCGGGATTACCTACAATGAGCAGTTCTTC	CAWSTGITYNEQFF	NA	14	TRBJ2-1	many	TRBV30
TGTGCCATCAGTGGGCCCCCGGCCTACAATGAGCAGTTCTTC	CAISGPPAYNEQFF	NA	14	TRBJ2-1	many	TRBV10-3
TGTGCCAGCAGTGAAATCATCGGGGGGACCCAGTACTTC	CASSEIIGGTQYF	NA	13	TRBJ2-5	NA	TRBV6-1
TGTGCCAGCAGCAACACCGCGGGAAACATTCAGTACTTC	CASSNTAGNIQYF	NA	13	TRBJ2-4	many	TRBV21-1
TGTGCCAGCAGCTTAGGTGGGCGACAGAAAACAAGGTACAATGAGCAGTTCTTC	CASSLGGRQKTRYNEQFF	NA	18	TRBJ2-1	many	TRBV13
TGTGCCAGCAGCTTAGGAGAGGGTTGGAACACTGAAGCTTTCTTT	CASSLGEGWNTEAFF	NA	15	TRBJ1-1	many	TRBV7-2
TGTGCCAGCAGTGAACCCGAGATAGCGAACACTGAAGCTTTCTTT	CASSEPEIANTEAFF	NA	15	TRBJ1-1	many	TRBV6-1
TGCGCCAGCAGCTTGGTGCTCGCAGAGGGGGATACGCAGTATTTT	CASSLVLAEGDTQYF	NA	15	TRBJ2-3	many	TRBV5-1
TGTGCCATCAGTGTCACTAGCGGCTCCTACAATGAGCAGTTCTTC	CAISVTSGSYNEQFF	TRBD2	15	TRBJ2-1	few	TRBV10-3
TGTGCCAGCAGCCCCCCCATAGTGGACAGGGAGGATGGCTACACCTTC	CASSPPIVDREDGYTF	TRBD1	16	TRBJ1-2	many	TRBV3-1
TGTGCCAGTAGTATCATGGACGACGCACCCCTCCACTTT	CASSIMDDAPLHF	NA	13	TRBJ1-6	few	TRBV19
TGCGCCAGCAGCTTAGGACAGGCCAGGGATGGCTACACCTTC	CASSLGQARDGYTF	TRBD1	14	TRBJ1-2	many	TRBV5-1
TGTGCCAGCGGGAGGTCCCTATCCTCCGAGCAGTACTTC	CASGRSLSSEQYF	NA	13	TRBJ2-7	many	TRBV6-1
TGTGCCAGCAGCAAAGAGGTCAGGGATCAGCCCCAGCATTTT	CASSKEVRDQPQHF	NA	14	TRBJ1-5	NA	TRBV21-1
TGCAGTGCTAGTAGGGGCGGTAATAGCAATCAGCCCCAGCATTTT	CSASRGGNSNQPQHF	NA	15	TRBJ1-5	many	TRBV20-1
TGTGCCAGCAGTTTAAGGCGGCACGAGGGCACTGAAGCTTTCTTT	CASSLRRHEGTEAFF	NA	15	TRBJ1-1	NA	TRBV27
TGCGCCAGCAGGATCACACAAGGTTCGAACACTGAAGCTTTCTTT	CASRITQGSNTEAFF	NA	15	TRBJ1-1	few	TRBV5-1
TGCAGTGCTAGCCTCAGCGTAGCAGAGACCCAGTACTTC	CSASLSVAETQYF	NA	13	TRBJ2-5	many	TRBV20-1
TGTGCCACCAGCAGAGATAAGGCAGCCCCCCGGGGCACTGAAGCTTTCTTT	CATSRDKAAPRGTEAFF	NA	17	TRBJ1-1	many	TRBV15
TGTGCCAGCAGTTCGGAGGGGAAGACCCAGTACTTC	CASSSEGKTQYF	NA	12	TRBJ2-5	NA	TRBV6-5
TGCAGTGCCCAAAAAATCGGTACAGATACGCAGTATTTT	CSAQKIGTDTQYF	NA	13	TRBJ2-3	many	TRBV20-1
TGTGCCAGCAGCCCCGGGCGAATCTCCGGGGAGCTGTTTTTT	CASSPGRISGELFF	NA	14	TRBJ2-2	once	TRBV4-2
TGTGCCAGCAGGCCCCGTGGACTACACACCGGGGAGCTGTTTTTT	CASRPRGLHTGELFF	NA	15	TRBJ2-2	many	TRBV25-1
TGTGCCAGCAGTCGCGGGACAGGGGGCGGAATTGGCACTGAAGCTTTCTTT	CASSRGTGGGIGTEAFF	TRBD1	17	TRBJ1-1	NA	TRBV12-3/TRBV12-4
TGTGCCAGCAGCCCGTATGGGACAGGGGCGAGCAACTATGGCTACACCTTC	CASSPYGTGASNYGYTF	TRBD1	17	TRBJ1-2	NA	TRBV7-9
TGTGCCATCAGTGAATCTAGCGGAGCAAACAATGAGCAGTTCTTC	CAISESSGANNEQFF	TRBD2	15	TRBJ2-1	NA	TRBV10-3
TGTGCCAGCAGTGAAGAGGGCTATAATTCACCCCTCCACTTT	CASSEEGYNSPLHF	NA	14	TRBJ1-6	few	TRBV6-1
TGTGCCAGCAGCTCGGACAGGGCGAACTACGGCTACACCTTC	CASSSDRANYGYTF	TRBD1	14	TRBJ1-2	NA	TRBV7-2
TGTGCCTGGGGTCCCCAGGGAACCGGGGAGCTGTTTTTT	CAWGPQGTGELFF	NA	13	TRBJ2-2	many	TRBV30
TGCGCCAGCAGAGTAGGACAGGAAGGCGGCTACACCTTC	CASRVGQEGGYTF	TRBD1	13	TRBJ1-2	many	TRBV5-1
TGTGCCAGCAGTCGCGGACAGGGTAGCGTCACAGATACGCAGTATTTT	CASSRGQGSVTDTQYF	TRBD1	16	TRBJ2-3	many	TRBV2
TGCAGCGTGGAGAGGGAGTACACTGAAGCTTTCTTT	CSVEREYTEAFF	NA	12	TRBJ1-1	many	TRBV29-1
TGCAGTGCTAGAGCAGACGCGAAACCTTCCTACGAGCAGTACTTC	CSARADAKPSYEQYF	NA	15	TRBJ2-7	many	TRBV20-1
TGTGCCAGCTCACCCCTTGGACAGACCTACGAGCAGTACTTC	CASSPLGQTYEQYF	NA	14	TRBJ2-7	NA	TRBV18
TGCGCCAGTGCCCCCGAGATGGGGACCCAAAACATTCAGTACTTC	CASAPEMGTQNIQYF	NA	15	TRBJ2-4	many	TRBV5-1
TGTGCCAGCAGCCTTGTGGGGGGAGGGGCCAAAAACATTCAGTACTTC	CASSLVGGGAKNIQYF	TRBD2	16	TRBJ2-4	many	TRBV7-2
TGTGCCAGCAGTTTTGACAGGGATACGCAGTATTTT	CASSFDRDTQYF	NA	12	TRBJ2-3	NA	TRBV27
TGTGCCAGCAGTCTCAGGTTAAGGGAGACCCAGTACTTC	CASSLRLRETQYF	NA	13	TRBJ2-5	many	TRBV6-2/TRBV6-3
TGTGCCAGCAGTCCCATGCTAGCGGGGCCAGAAGAGACCCAGTACTTC	CASSPMLAGPEETQYF	TRBD2	16	TRBJ2-5	many	TRBV27
TGTGCCTGGGGGGGGTCCTACGAGCAGTACTTC	CAWGGSYEQYF	NA	11	TRBJ2-7	few	TRBV30
TGCAGTGCTTACTGGACCGGTAACACTGAAGCTTTCTTT	CSAYWTGNTEAFF	NA	13	TRBJ1-1	few	TRBV20-1
TGTGCCATCAGTTTTACGGGGGCTGGGAACACTGAAGCTTTCTTT	CAISFTGAGNTEAFF	NA	15	TRBJ1-1	many	TRBV10-3
TGTGCCAGCAGTCGCCCCCCCGGGGACCTCCACCCCCTGCAGCAGTTCTTC	CASSRPPGDLHPLQQFF	NA	17	TRBJ2-1	many	TRBV12-3/TRBV12-4
TGTGCCAGCAGTACGGACAGGGGGAATGAGCAGTTCTTC	CASSTDRGNEQFF	TRBD1	13	TRBJ2-1	many	TRBV6-1